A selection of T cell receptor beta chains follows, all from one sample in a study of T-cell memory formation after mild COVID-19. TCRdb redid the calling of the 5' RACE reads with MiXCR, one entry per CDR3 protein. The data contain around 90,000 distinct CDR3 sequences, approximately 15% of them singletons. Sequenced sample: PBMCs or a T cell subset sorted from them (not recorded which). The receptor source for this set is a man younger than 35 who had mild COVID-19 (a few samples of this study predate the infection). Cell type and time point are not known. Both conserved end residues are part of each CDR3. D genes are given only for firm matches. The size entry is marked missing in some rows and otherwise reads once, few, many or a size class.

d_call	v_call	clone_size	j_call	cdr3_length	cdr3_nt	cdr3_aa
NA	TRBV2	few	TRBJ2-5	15	TGTGCCAGCAGTGAAGGTTCCAGATACCAAGAGACCCAGTACTTC	CASSEGSRYQETQYF
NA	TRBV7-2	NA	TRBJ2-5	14	TGTGCCAGCAGCTTCAACTCCGTCGGGGAGACCCAGTACTTC	CASSFNSVGETQYF
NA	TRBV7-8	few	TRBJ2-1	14	TGTGCCAGCAGCTTAGATTATGGAGGCAATGAGCAGTTCTTC	CASSLDYGGNEQFF
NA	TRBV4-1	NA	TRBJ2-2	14	TGCGCCAGCAGCCAAGAAGGGGGTTCCGGGGAGCTGTTTTTT	CASSQEGGSGELFF
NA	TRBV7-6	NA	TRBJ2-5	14	TGTGCCAGCACCTTGGGTGGGCAGCAAGAGACCCAGTACTTC	CASTLGGQQETQYF
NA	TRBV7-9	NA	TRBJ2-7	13	TGTGCCAGCAGCTTAGGGGGCCGGGGCGAGCAGTACTTC	CASSLGGRGEQYF
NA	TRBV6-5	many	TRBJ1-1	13	TGTGCCAGCAGTTACCGCCGGAACACTGAAGCTTTCTTT	CASSYRRNTEAFF
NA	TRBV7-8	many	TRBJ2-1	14	TGTGCCGTCACGGGGTGGAGCTCCTACAATGAGCAGTTCTTC	CAVTGWSSYNEQFF
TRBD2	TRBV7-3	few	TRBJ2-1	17	TGTGCCAGCAGCCCCACGGGACTAGCGATGAATTACAATGAGCAGTTCTTC	CASSPTGLAMNYNEQFF
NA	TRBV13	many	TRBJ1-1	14	TGTGCCAGCAGCTTAGCCCAGGGAATCACTGAAGCTTTCTTT	CASSLAQGITEAFF
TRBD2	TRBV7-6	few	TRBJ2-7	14	TGTGCCAGCAGCCCCAGACTAGCGGGACACGAGCAGTACTTC	CASSPRLAGHEQYF
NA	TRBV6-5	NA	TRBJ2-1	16	TGTGCCAGCAGTCCGAAGGCAGGGGGGGCGGTCTATGAGCAGTTCTTC	CASSPKAGGAVYEQFF
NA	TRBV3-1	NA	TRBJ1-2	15	TGTGCCAGCAGCCCCTCTCCAAAAGCTAACTATGGCTACACCTTC	CASSPSPKANYGYTF
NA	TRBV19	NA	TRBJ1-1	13	TGTGCCACCCAACGGGAGGCTTACACTGAAGCTTTCTTT	CATQREAYTEAFF
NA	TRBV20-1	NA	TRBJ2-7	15	TGCAGTGCTCCCCCCAGGGGGGCTAGCAGCTACGAGCAGTACTTC	CSAPPRGASSYEQYF
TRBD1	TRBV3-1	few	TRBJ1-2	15	TGTGCCAGCAGCCATCAAGGGGACAGAATTTATGGCTACACCTTC	CASSHQGDRIYGYTF
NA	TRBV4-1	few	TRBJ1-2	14	TGCGCCAGCAGCCTCCCTGGGATACACTATGGCTACACCTTC	CASSLPGIHYGYTF
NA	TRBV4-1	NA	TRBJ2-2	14	TGCGCAAGCAGCCAAGCGGAGGTCACCGGGGAGCTGTTTTTT	CASSQAEVTGELFF
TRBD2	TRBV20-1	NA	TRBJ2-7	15	TGCAGTGCTAGAGGTGTCTTGGGGGGGTCCTTCGAGCAGTACTTC	CSARGVLGGSFEQYF
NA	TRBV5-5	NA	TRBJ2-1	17	TGTGCCAGCAGCCTTCAGGGGAATTCCCTCTCCTACAATGAGCAGTTCTTC	CASSLQGNSLSYNEQFF
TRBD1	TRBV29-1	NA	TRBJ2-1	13	TGCAGCACGTACGGGACAGGCGTCAATGAGCAGTTCTTC	CSTYGTGVNEQFF
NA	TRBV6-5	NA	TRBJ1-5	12	TGTGCCAGCAGTGGGGGTGGTCAGCCCCAGCATTTT	CASSGGGQPQHF
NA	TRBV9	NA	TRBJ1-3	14	TGTGCCAGCCGTCGGGATGAAATGGGAAACACCATATATTTT	CASRRDEMGNTIYF
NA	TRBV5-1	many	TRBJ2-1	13	TGCGCCAGCAACGGGCTAGGGGGCAATGAGCAGTTCTTC	CASNGLGGNEQFF
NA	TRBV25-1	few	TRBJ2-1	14	TGTGCCAGCACTGGGACCGCCGGCTACAATGAGCAGTTCTTC	CASTGTAGYNEQFF
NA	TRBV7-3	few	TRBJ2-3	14	TGTGCCAGCAGCATGAACAGAGTCACAGATACGCAGTATTTT	CASSMNRVTDTQYF
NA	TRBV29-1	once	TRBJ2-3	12	TGCAGCGTTGATGTAGGCACAGATACGCAGTATTTT	CSVDVGTDTQYF
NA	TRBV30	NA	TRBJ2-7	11	TGTGCCTGGAGCGGCTCCTACGAGCAGTACTTC	CAWSGSYEQYF
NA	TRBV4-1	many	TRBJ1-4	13	TGCGCCAGCAGCCTGGGGGGAGCGGAAAAACTGTTTTTT	CASSLGGAEKLFF
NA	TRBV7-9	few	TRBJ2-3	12	TGTGCCAGCAGCTTATATGGGGATACGCAGTATTTT	CASSLYGDTQYF
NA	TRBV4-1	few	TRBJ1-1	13	TGCGCCAGCAGCCAAGACCACGGAGTAGAAGCTTTCTTT	CASSQDHGVEAFF
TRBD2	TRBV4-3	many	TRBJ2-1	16	TGCGCCAGCAGCCAGCCTCTAGCGGGGGGCCCTATTGAGCAGTTCTTC	CASSQPLAGGPIEQFF